The sequence of this TCR beta chain was determined in a study of blood T cell repertoires in COVID-19. Study-wide background: Sites across the United States, Italy and Spain contributed samples from acute and convalescent COVID-19. PBMCs, B-cell-depleted T cells, or T cells provided the cDNA or gDNA that made up the material.

CDR1 SGHNT and CDR2 YYREEE come from the germline V gene (reference sequence). The CDR3 consists of 16 residues. V lost 1 base and J lost 4, with 15 bases in between. Donors were grouped by their self-reported clinical history. Per the authors' pipeline: Estimated nucleated cell counts came from reference gene primer amplification. The repertoire was sequenced with immunoSEQ multiplex PCR; TCRdb's copy has only in-frame clones and lacks some. V and J calls and clone size are copied from that table; D and trimming were computed from the DNA. The sample consists of over 200,000 clones, 80% to 90% of them appearing once.

The source material was PBMCs or T cells enriched from blood (not recorded which). The rearrangement joins TRBV5-4 to TRBJ2-1, with D perhaps TRBD2 (6 bases). This clonotype was obtained from a woman in her thirties who had been exposed to COVID-19. The CDR3 bases are TGTGCCAGCAGCTTGAGTAGTGCTAGCGTTTACAATGAGCAGTTCTTC. Amino acid sequence: CASSLSSASVYNEQFF. The full variable domain, with the rest looked up from reference TRBV5-4 and TRBJ2-1, is ETGVTQSPTHLIKTRGQQVTLRCSSQSGHNTVSWYQQALGQGPQFIFQYYREEENGRGNFPPRFSGLQFPNYSSELNVNALELDDSALYLCASSLSSASVYNEQFFGPGTRLTVL.